This section outlines one T cell receptor (beta chain) sequence together with its context. Its antigen is not yet known. No base-level quality is on record; no much larger clone is a single base apart. CDR3 length: 12 amino acids, cysteine to phenylalanine. Just the 36-base CDR3 DNA is kept, in frame starting at base 1. CDR1 and CDR2 are drawn from the germline V gene: MNHNS, SASEGT. V sheds 4 bases and J sheds 8 bases, leaving 11 bases between their ends. This sample was included in a study of PD-1 blockade in classical Hodgkin lymphoma (dated by TCRdb to the early 2020s). Concerning the study at large: Nivolumab dosing was 3 mg/kg intravenously every 2 weeks, continuing until either disease progression or unacceptable toxicity. The study used TCR beta sequencing and CyTOF to define a peripheral blood immune signature of response to PD-1 blockade in classical Hodgkin lymphoma. Study-level results and caveats: Baseline TCR diversity was reported to be lower in newly diagnosed patients than in healthy donors and to be lower still in relapsed/refractory patients. CD4+ but not CD8+ TCR diversity rose significantly by C4D1 (p=0.0027 vs p=0.16), most apparent in complete responders (p=0.02). Baseline diversity similar to that of newly diagnosed patients was observed in trial patients achieving complete response, whereas significantly lower diversity was observed in partial responders and progressors. Lower diversity was observed in patients in whom nivolumab was started less than 1 year after ASCT, and these patients were excluded from later analyses so that confounding by immune reconstitution would be avoided. Only a single clinical trial cohort was studied, and what caused the repertoire differences, possibly disease activity or prior therapy, remained undefined.

Read against the paper, the sample's time point label means: cycle 1 day 1 (C1D1), immediately before nivolumab initiation. Every trial patient had relapsed after autologous stem cell transplantation, and cohorts A, B and C differed in prior brentuximab vedotin exposure. A total of 50 to 70 patients with relapsed/refractory classical Hodgkin lymphoma made up the trial cohort, and each patient's best overall response was complete response, partial response or progressive disease. Single-agent nivolumab was administered to trial patients in the multi-cohort phase II CheckMate 205 trial. An independent review committee assessed best overall response by applying the 2007 International Working Group response criteria. PBMCs from the trial were collected at three points: immediately before nivolumab initiation (C1D1), and during therapy at cycle 2 day 1 and cycle 4 day 1. Peripheral blood was collected in 8 mL Vacutainer Cell Preparation Tubes, from which PBMCs were isolated by centrifugation and then cryopreserved.

The Qiagen DNeasy kit was used to extract genomic DNA both from unsorted PBMCs and from the negatively selected CD4+ and CD8+ fractions. Using primers that anneal to V and J segments, immunoSEQ multiplex PCR amplified the TCR beta CDR3 regions. Amplification bias was minimized using a synthetic immune receptor repertoire, and residual bias was removed computationally after sequencing. The authors processed their data as follows. Custom Python scripts were used to quantify repertoire diversity as the Shannon entropy index. Unsorted, CD4+ and CD8+ repertoires were analyzed separately, except in combined analyses where CD4+ and CD8+ sequences were merged in silico. A clone counted as expanded when the clone's frequency after treatment rose at least 2-fold relative to C1D1, and clones undetected at baseline were given a pseudocount of 0.5. Singleton clones were defined as clones with 0 or 1 copy at C1D1, and non-singleton clones were defined as clones with 2 or more copies. Clones expanded in unsorted samples were assigned a CD4+, CD8+ or unknown annotation through matching of protein sequences in sorted samples from the same patient. Wilcoxon tests on paired samples were used to test changes in diversity from C1D1 to C4D1. TCRdb obtained this table from immuneACCESS and retained in-frame rearrangements with V and J assigned. These tables miss some clones; where compared with another copy, unresolved V genes account for less than half of the shortfall, and the remainder is unexplained. Clone size and the V and J calls come from that table; the DNA yielded D and trimming. The sample table contains about 41,000 clones; only one count was recorded for over 60% of them. Of the sample, approximately 20% is held by the ten largest clones.

The source is a human donor with classical Hodgkin lymphoma. The source material was peripheral blood mononuclear cells (PBMCs), sampled at baseline. This sequence uses TRBV6-1 and TRBJ1-2; a weak D assignment points to TRBD1 (5 bases agree). The CDR3 sequence is CASSVGTGGYTF. The DNA is as follows: TGTGCCAGCAGTGTTGGGACGGGCGGCTACACCTTC.